This TCR beta chain is drawn from a study of blood T cells in healthy people across ages. Trimming shortened V by 6 bases and J by 0 bases, and 21 bases separated the two germline ends. Looked up from germline, CDR1 is DFQATT and CDR2 is SNEGSKA (reference sequence). The CDR3 spans 16 residues. A second roughly 7 to 11 cycle PCR used barcoded and J-beta primers. From the 5' RACE reads, TCRdb called clonotypes with MiXCR, one entry per CDR3 protein. The sample consists of about 780,000 distinct CDR3 sequences, around half of them appearing once. This chain connects TRBV20-1 to TRBJ2-7, with D uncertain. The TCR was taken from a man aged 80 or over in good health. Sequencing was performed on blood. DNA of the CDR3: TGCAGTGCCACCACCAAAAGTGGCCCTCTCTCCTACGAGCAGTACTTC. This translates into CSATTKSGPLSYEQYF.